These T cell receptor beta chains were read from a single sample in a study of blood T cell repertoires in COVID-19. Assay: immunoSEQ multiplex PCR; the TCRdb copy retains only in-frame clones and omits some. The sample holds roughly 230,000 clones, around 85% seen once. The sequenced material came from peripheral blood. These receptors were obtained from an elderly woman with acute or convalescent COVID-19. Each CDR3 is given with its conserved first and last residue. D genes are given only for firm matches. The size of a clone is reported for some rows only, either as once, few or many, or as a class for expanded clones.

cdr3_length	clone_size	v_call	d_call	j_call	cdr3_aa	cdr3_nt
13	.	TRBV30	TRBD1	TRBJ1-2	CAWGTGGDYGYTF	TGTGCCTGGGGGACAGGGGGCGACTATGGCTACACCTTC
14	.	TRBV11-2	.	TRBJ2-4	CASSLGRYGDIQYF	TGTGCCAGCAGCTTAGGGAGGTACGGGGACATTCAGTACTTC
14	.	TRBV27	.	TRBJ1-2	CASSPQGTDYGYTF	TGTGCCAGCAGTCCACAGGGTACTGACTATGGCTACACCTTC
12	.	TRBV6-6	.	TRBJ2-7	CASSRQGNEQYF	TGTGCCAGCAGTCGTCAGGGAAACGAGCAGTACTTC
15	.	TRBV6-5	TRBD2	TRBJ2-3	CASSRLAGVADTQYF	TGTGCCAGCAGCCGACTAGCGGGAGTGGCAGATACGCAGTATTTT
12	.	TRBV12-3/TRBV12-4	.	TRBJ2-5	CASSPRSGTQYF	TGTGCCAGCAGCCCCAGGTCCGGGACCCAGTACTTC
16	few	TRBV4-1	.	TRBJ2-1	CASSQGTPSLYNEQFF	TGCGCCAGCAGCCAAGGAACCCCTTCACTTTACAATGAGCAGTTCTTC
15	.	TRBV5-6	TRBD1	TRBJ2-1	CASSTGQGVVNEQFF	TGTGCCAGCAGCACCGGACAGGGGGTGGTCAATGAGCAGTTCTTC
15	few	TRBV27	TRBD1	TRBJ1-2	CASSLRTGNNYGYTF	TGTGCCAGCAGTTTACGGACAGGGAATAACTATGGCTACACCTTC
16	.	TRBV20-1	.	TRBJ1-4	CSASKGLIATNEKLFF	TGCAGTGCTAGTAAGGGACTTATTGCAACTAATGAAAAACTGTTTTTT
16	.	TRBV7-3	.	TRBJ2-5	CASSSLTGRAQETQYF	TGTGCCAGCAGCTCGCTGACAGGAAGGGCTCAAGAGACCCAGTACTTC
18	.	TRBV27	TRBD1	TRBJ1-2	CASSLHSLETGGDYGYTF	TGTGCCAGCAGTTTACACTCCCTGGAGACAGGGGGCGACTATGGCTACACCTTC
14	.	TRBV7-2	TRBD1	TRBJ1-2	CASSQGDTNYGYTF	TGTGCCAGCAGCCAGGGGGACACTAACTATGGCTACACCTTC
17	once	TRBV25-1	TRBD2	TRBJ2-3	CASSELRSGSLPDTQYF	TGTGCCAGCAGTGAACTCAGGAGCGGGAGCCTACCAGATACGCAGTATTTT
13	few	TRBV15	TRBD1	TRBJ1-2	CATSRQGAGGYTF	TGTGCCACCAGCAGGCAGGGGGCAGGTGGCTACACCTTC
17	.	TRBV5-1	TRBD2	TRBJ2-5	CASSSTGLAGIWETQYF	TGCGCCAGCAGCTCTACTGGACTAGCGGGGATTTGGGAGACCCAGTACTTC
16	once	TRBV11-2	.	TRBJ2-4	CASTLMGGLAKNIQYF	TGTGCCAGCACCCTGATGGGGGGACTAGCCAAAAACATTCAGTACTTC